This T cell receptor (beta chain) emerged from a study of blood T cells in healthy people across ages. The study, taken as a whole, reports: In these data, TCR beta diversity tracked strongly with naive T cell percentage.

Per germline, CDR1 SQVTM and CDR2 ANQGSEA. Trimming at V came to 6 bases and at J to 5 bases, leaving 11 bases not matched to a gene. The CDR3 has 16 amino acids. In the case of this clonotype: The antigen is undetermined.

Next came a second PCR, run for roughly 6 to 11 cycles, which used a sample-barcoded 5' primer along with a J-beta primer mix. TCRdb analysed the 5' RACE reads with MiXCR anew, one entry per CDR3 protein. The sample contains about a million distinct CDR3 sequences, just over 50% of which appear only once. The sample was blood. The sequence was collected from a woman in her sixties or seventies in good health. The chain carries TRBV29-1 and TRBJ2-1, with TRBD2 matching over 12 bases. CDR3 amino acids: CSVGRLAGASNNEQFF. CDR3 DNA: TGCAGCGTCGGAAGACTAGCGGGGGCCAGCAACAATGAGCAGTTCTTC.